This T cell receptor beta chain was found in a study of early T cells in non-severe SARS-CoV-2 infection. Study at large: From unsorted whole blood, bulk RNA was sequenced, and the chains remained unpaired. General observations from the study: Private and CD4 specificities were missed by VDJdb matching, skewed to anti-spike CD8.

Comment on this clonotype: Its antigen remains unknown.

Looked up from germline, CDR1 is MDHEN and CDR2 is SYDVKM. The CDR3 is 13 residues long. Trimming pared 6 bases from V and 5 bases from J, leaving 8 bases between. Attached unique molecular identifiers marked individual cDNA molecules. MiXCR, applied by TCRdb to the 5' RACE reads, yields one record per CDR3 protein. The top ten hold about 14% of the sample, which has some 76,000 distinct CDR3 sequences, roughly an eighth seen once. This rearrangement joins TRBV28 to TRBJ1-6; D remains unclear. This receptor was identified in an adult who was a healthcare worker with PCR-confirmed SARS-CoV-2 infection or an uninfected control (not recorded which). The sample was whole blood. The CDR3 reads CASSPVHNSPLHF. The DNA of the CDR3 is TGTGCCAGCAGCCCTGTACATAATTCACCCCTCCACTTT.